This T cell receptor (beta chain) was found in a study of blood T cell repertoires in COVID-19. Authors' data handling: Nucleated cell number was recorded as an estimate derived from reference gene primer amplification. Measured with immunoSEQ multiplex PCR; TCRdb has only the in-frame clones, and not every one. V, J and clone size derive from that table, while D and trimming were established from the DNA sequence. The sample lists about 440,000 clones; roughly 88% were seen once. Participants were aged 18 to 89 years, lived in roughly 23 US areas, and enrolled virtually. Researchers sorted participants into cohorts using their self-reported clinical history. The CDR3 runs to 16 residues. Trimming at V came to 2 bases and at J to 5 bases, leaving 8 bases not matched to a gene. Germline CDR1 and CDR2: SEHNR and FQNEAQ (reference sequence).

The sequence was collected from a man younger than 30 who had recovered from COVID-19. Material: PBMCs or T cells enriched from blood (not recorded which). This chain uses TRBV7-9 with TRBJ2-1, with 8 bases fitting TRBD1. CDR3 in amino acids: CASSLPGQGRNNEQFF. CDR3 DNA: TGTGCCAGCAGCTTACCCGGACAGGGACGGAACAATGAGCAGTTCTTC.